This T cell receptor beta chain was recovered during a study of cytomegalovirus exposure and HLA in healthy donors (dated by TCRdb to the late 2010s). The study in broad terms: According to an earlier analysis of several hundred of the donors, 150 million to 200 million T cells yielded roughly 110 million unique TCR beta sequences and approximately 300 Gb of sequence data. Approximately 310 gigabases of sequencing data and roughly 90 million unique TCR sequences were included in an early release covering several hundred HLA-typed donors. Of the 350 to 450 genotyped donors, approximately 80% were placed in the genetic ancestry cluster associated with self-reported Caucasian donors. The study was designed to test whether signatures of past pathogen exposure could be identified by cataloging public T cell receptors. The study profiled the T cell repertoires of 666 subjects by immunosequencing and related them to cytomegalovirus serostatus. In addition to the first cohort of roughly 670 subjects, a separate validation cohort of 120 different subjects was used. To predict cytomegalovirus infection status, the study combined high-throughput TCR immunosequencing, statistical association of individual TCRs with disease status, and machine learning. To study patterns of TCR occurrence, a later analysis re-analyzed previously published TCR beta repertoires from around 700 donors and added high-resolution HLA genotyping. The later analysis used no new phenotypic data to find candidate immune exposures, relying instead on TCR beta sequences and their occurrence across donors. In an earlier analysis of a few hundred of the donors, high-throughput TCR beta sequencing was used to judge whether each TCR beta V gene segment behaved as functional or pseudogenic. Donor age, sex, ethnicity and CMV serostatus were collected together with the repertoire data. A later genetic analysis used genome-wide SNP genotypes for about 55% of the 666 donors, treating that subset as a discovery cohort. All discovery cohort repertoires had been generated using a single sequencing platform. HLA typing covered class I and class II loci at four-digit resolution. The number of typed donors differed by locus: about 620-640 for A, B, C, DRB1 and DQB1; 522 for DQA1; 606 for DPA1; and about 470 for DPB1. Several DR-DQ haplotypes were treated as single units for association and clustering because of strong linkage in the cohort. Among roughly 400 genotyped donors of the cohort, an average of around 250,000 unique TCR beta nucleotide sequences was sequenced per donor, of which about 18% were non-productive.

As for this clone: Its specific antigen is unknown. Per-nucleotide qualities are absent, and no much larger clonotype sits a single base away.

Study-wide findings and limitations: Some IMGT-functional V segments, including TRBV6-2 and TRBV6-3, could not be distinguished by the 87-base-pair reads and were therefore excluded. Sequencing depth was assumed to be roughly uniform across donors in the presence/absence analyses, though that assumption may not hold. In a later analysis, HLA-associated TCR beta chains were found to be more clonally expanded and to have lower generation probabilities than equally common non-associated chains. Broadly in line with IMGT annotations, most TCR beta V segments showed up in productive rearrangements about 90% or about 30% of the time in an earlier analysis of about 500 of the donors. Seventeen rarely observed V segments, including chromosome 9 orphons, were excluded from the earlier analysis of about 610 of the donors because counts were too low. According to the authors, the approach could potentially be generalized to other disease states and immunological phenotypes. Only TCR beta chains were sequenced in this cohort, and the absence of alpha or paired-chain data limited detectable features. According to a later genetic analysis, donors in an Asian-associated ancestry cluster had fewer N-insertions in productive TCRs than the approximately 630-donor mean. In vitro tests confirmed that a few of the cytomegalovirus-associated TCR beta chains recognize cytomegalovirus antigens. CMV serostatus was the only immune exposure information available for the cohort. The sequencing pipeline was judged likely to have produced a cluster of highly shared sequence variants as a technical artifact. According to a later analysis, most CMV-associated TCR beta chains appeared to be HLA-restricted, and the HLA associations seemed to be driven largely by CMV exposure. A further reported finding was that TCR beta sequences accurately predicted the HLA-A and HLA-B alleles for most subjects in the first cohort. Strong co-occurrence of HLA alleles, especially DR and DQ, made assigning TCR associations to individual alleles difficult. Most TCR sequences were observed very rarely across donors, whereas some public TCRs were present in many individuals. A later analysis reported that several top co-occurrence clusters appeared linked to parvovirus B19, influenza, CMV and Epstein-Barr virus. In a later genetic analysis, a missense DCLRE1C variant was associated with V-gene and J-gene trimming of TCR beta chains, and the association was replicated in an independent cohort. According to a later analysis, TCR association rates differed among HLA loci, with DRB1 alleles showing the most associated TCRs and HLA-C alleles showing the fewest. In a later analysis, around 17,000 TCR beta sequences were associated with specific HLA alleles at a false discovery rate of 0.05. A total of around 150 TCR beta chains were listed by the study as associated with cytomegalovirus. Because HLA typing was unavailable for some donors at each locus, only the typed subset was used in association tests. Correlated functional status among segregating V segments might reflect linkage disequilibrium, but an unknown experimental factor could not be ruled out. The classifier was reported to diagnose cytomegalovirus status with high specificity and sensitivity in both the original and validation cohorts.

The cohort consisted of 650 to 700 healthy bone marrow donors. At the time of sampling, every cohort member was nominally healthy, though immune exposures that went unrecorded were likely present. The donor was CMV seropositive and belonged to the group of 250 to 300 seropositive cohort members. Every donor gave a peripheral blood sample, and the peripheral blood mononuclear cells from that sample were used for TCR beta sequencing. Genomic DNA was extracted from the blood cell samples with the Qiagen DNeasy Blood Extraction Kit. The library was built by means of the immunoSEQ multiplex PCR assay. For the multiplex PCR, a mixture combining 60 forward primers for TCR Vbeta segments and 13 reverse primers for TCR Jbeta segments was used. The CDR3 region of rearranged TCR beta genes was amplified from genomic DNA with a multiplex PCR assay. The Illumina HiSeq System was used to sequence the amplified TCR beta libraries as 87-base-pair reads. Per the authors' processing: A later analysis counted approximately 84 million unique TCR beta chains across the 640 or so repertoires, and some 11 million of these chains were shared by at least two donors. A nearest-neighbor algorithm error-corrected the raw reads and collapsed the reads into unique sequences, merging closely related sequences to remove PCR and sequencing errors. CDR3 sequences were aligned to IMGT reference sequences to assign V, D and J gene segments. For a sequence to be retained, a match of at least six nucleotides to both a V gene segment and a J gene segment was required. Rearrangements were called productive when the CDR3 lacked stop codons and stayed in frame with V and J; all others were non-productive. Following IMGT convention, CDR3 was defined as the stretch from the second conserved V-encoded cysteine to the conserved J-encoded phenylalanine. The earlier analysis of 550 to 650 of the donors excluded any sequence lacking an unambiguous match to a single V gene segment. An earlier analysis of 500 to 600 of the donors classified V segments as functional when productive rearrangements were above 56.7% and as segregating when the standard deviation between donors was above 5%. A statistical classification framework was built to diagnose cytomegalovirus status from the catalog of TCR beta chain sequences. A later analysis assigned V and J genes by comparing TCR nucleotide sequences with IMGT/GENE-DB human TR gene sequences. A later analysis assigned CDR3 sequences and most-parsimonious VDJ recombination scenarios with the TCRdist pipeline. In a later analysis, each TCR beta chain was defined by its CDR3 amino acid sequence together with its V-gene family, and reads lacking a unique V-gene family were excluded. To address suspected cross-contamination and a sequencing artifact, a later analysis removed some 620 highly shared, low-generation-probability nucleotide sequences. A later analysis calculated a clonal expansion index for each public chain from normalized within-repertoire ranks of inferred template counts. A later analysis computed generation probabilities with a VDJ recombination model fitted to out-of-frame rearrangements, and checked the results against IGoR. A later analysis scored TCR-TCR, TCR-HLA and TCR-CMV co-occurrence with hypergeometric tests, applying a repertoire-size bias correction to TCR pairs. False discovery rates were estimated in a later analysis by permuting HLA or CMV assignments 20 times. In a later analysis, co-occurring TCRs were grouped with DBSCAN, and TCRdist sequence similarity was added when clustering was performed within HLA-allele-positive subsets. Co-occurrence clustering excluded repertoires with fewer than 30,000 or more than 120,000 public chains, plus five with anomalous nucleotide sharing. TCRdb re-hosts the immuneACCESS table, in-frame sequences only. Its copies lack some clones; in the studies checked, an unresolved V gene accounts for under half of them, and the cause for the rest is not known. D and trimming come from the DNA, and the V and J calls and clone size come from that table. The sample records about 190,000 clones, over 75% of which are singletons. The ten largest clonotypes hold 6.3% of the sample.

The germline ends are 18 bases apart after V is trimmed by 4 bases and J by 3 bases. For CDR1 and CDR2, the germline V gene lists SGHTA and FQGNSA. Measured from the cysteine to the phenylalanine, the CDR3 is 16 residues long. The CDR3 DNA has 48 bases and is translated from base 1. The source is a man aged 35 to 55 in good health and CMV-seropositive. The V gene is TRBV7-2 and the J gene is TRBJ1-1; the D gene cannot be named for sure. Sample: PBMCs. The nucleotide sequence reads as follows: TGTGCCAGCAGCTCAACGAGGGTGGGCTTGGACACTGAAGCTTTCTTT. This codes for CASSSTRVGLDTEAFF.